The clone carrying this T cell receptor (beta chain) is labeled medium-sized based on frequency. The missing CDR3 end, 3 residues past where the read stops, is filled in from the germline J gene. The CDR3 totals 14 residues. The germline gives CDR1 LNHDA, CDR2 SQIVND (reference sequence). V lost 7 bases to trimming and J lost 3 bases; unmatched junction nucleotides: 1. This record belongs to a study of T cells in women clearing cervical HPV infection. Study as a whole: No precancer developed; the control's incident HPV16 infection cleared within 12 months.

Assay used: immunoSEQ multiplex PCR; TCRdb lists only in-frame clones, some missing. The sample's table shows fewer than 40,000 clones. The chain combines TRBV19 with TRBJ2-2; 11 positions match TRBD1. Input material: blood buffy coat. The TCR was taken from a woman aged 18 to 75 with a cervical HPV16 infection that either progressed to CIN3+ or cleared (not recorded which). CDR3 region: CASKGQGDTGELFF. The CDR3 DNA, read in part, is TGTGCCAGTAAGGGACAGGGGGACACCGGGGAG.